This TCR beta chain comes out of a study of blood T cell repertoires in COVID-19 (dated by TCRdb to 2020 to 2021). About the investigation overall: Collaborator samples came from the United States, Italy and Spain and covered acute and convalescent phases of COVID-19. Where available, HLA class I and class II types were taken from metadata supplied by the sample provider and were not determined by assay-based typing. The material from the prospective study consisted of cDNA or gDNA derived from T cells, B-cell-depleted T cells, or PBMCs. Samples were obtained from the ongoing ImmuneRACE study (first 160 participants) and from some 1,200 subjects provided by 6 global collaborators. Nearly every sample came with metadata listing a de-identified subject ID, COVID-19 status, age in years and sex. Subjects who had been exposed to COVID-19, were actively infected with it, or had recovered from it provided the deeply sampled blood TCRbeta repertoires that made up the dataset. The repertoires were made available in a free public database intended to serve as a resource for research on the immune response to SARS-CoV-2.

Study-wide conclusions, independent of this receptor: The quantity of clinical and demographic metadata differed by source and by participant and was supplied without curation.

TCRbeta CDR3 regions were amplified from genomic DNA by means of the immunoSEQ Assay, a bias-controlled multiplex PCR. Turning to the authors' computational methods: The number of nucleated cells in each sample was estimated by amplification of reference gene primers within the assay. Sequence reads were collapsed and filtered to measure the absolute abundance of every unique TCRbeta CDR3 rearrangement. For each sample, productive Simpson clonality was calculated by taking the square root of Simpson's diversity index across productive rearrangements. This is the immuneACCESS table as TCRdb keeps it, with only in-frame sequences that have V and J called. A part of the clones is gone; compared with another copy, unresolved V genes explain less than half, and the rest is unexplained. D and trimming were read from the DNA, whereas the V and J calls and clone size are those reported in that table. The table for this sample lists 140,000 to 150,000 clones; about 85% of them were counted only once. Roughly 2.7% of the sample belongs to the ten largest clones.

Comment on this clone: This clone's antigen is unknown. Base qualities are missing; no much larger clone stands one base away.

Whole blood was collected in K2EDTA tubes by collaborating institutions according to the institutions' own protocols. Collaborator samples were shipped for TCRbeta analysis as frozen whole blood, isolated PBMCs, or DNA extracted from either sample type. Unmatched junction bases come to 11, with V trimmed by 2 bases and J by 2 bases. Per the germline V gene (reference sequence), GTSNPN is the CDR1 and SVGIG is the CDR2. The CDR3 holds 17 amino acids from the cysteine to the phenylalanine. The CDR3 DNA has 51 bases and is translated from base 1. The V and J segments used are TRBV30 and TRBJ2-5, with 10 junctional bases fitting TRBD2. The sample comprised peripheral blood. This sequence was found in a human donor with acute or convalescent COVID-19. The donor label of this sample is uncertain. The sequenced DNA: TGTGCCTGGAGTATCGCTAGCGGGAGAGGTTGGCAAGAGACCCAGTACTTC. It is translated as CAWSIASGRGWQETQYF.